These 17 T cell receptor beta chains were all obtained from the same sample, sequenced in a study of early T cells in non-severe SARS-CoV-2 infection listed by TCRdb under 2021. The library was produced with 5' RACE. TCRdb records NextSeq 500 as the sequencer. TCRdb reran the public reads through fastp at Q25 and MiXCR, keeping productive beta chains. Each entry merges the rows of one CDR3 protein and shows their most common DNA and genes. This sample lists under 85,000 distinct CDR3 sequences; roughly 10% were detected once. About 6.1% of the sample rests with the top ten. The sequenced material came from whole blood. The receptors here all came from an adult who was a healthcare worker with PCR-confirmed SARS-CoV-2 infection or an uninfected control (not recorded which).

Ten or more counts support this clonotype. J is TRBJ2-4 and V is TRBV20-1, with TRBD2 matching over 8 bases. The germline V gene has CDR1 DFQATT and CDR2 SNEGSKA (reference sequence). There are 16 residues in the CDR3. J was trimmed by 9 bases and V by 3 bases; bases with no gene match: 16. This CDR3 is CSASPSLAEVGSIQYF. CDR3 coding DNA: TGCAGTGCTAGTCCTTCACTAGCGGAGGTGGGATCCATTCAGTACTTC.

The table lists this clonotype with a few counts. V and J are TRBV10-3 and TRBJ1-2; D ambiguous. The CDR3 spans 18 residues. Germline V gene sequence: CDR1 ENHRY, CDR2 SYGVKD. Trimming took 4 bases from V and 3 from J, leaving 24 bases between them. In DNA form, the CDR3 reads TGTGCCATCAGTGGTTTACATGGGTCGATTGCGGACTACTATGGCTACACCTTC. Residues: CAISGLHGSIADYYGYTF.

This chain uses TRBV19 with TRBJ2-2; D not resolved. CDR1 and CDR2 from the germline V gene are LNHDA and SQIVND (reference sequence). CDR3 length: 12 amino acids. Between the trimmed V and J ends, which lost 9 bases and 3 bases, there was a span of 8 bases. The CDR3 spells CASPGDTGELFF. DNA of the CDR3: TGTGCCAGCCCAGGCGACACCGGGGAGCTGTTTTTT.

The rearrangement uses TRBV19 and TRBJ2-6; no reliable D call. With 3 bases removed from V and 4 bases from J, the gap between germline ends came to 10 bases. CDR3 length: 15 residues. Per germline, CDR1 LNHDA and CDR2 SQIVND (reference sequence). The chain's CDR3 is CASSMGGYGANVLTF. For the CDR3, the DNA is TGTGCCAGTAGTATGGGTGGGTACGGGGCCAACGTCCTGACTTTC.

As to this clonotype: Because the CDR3 is missing its conserved closing phenylalanine or tryptophan, this is likely a read error. V usage is TRBV7-8 and J usage is TRBJ2-7, with D maybe TRBD2 (5 bases). Trimming left V 4 bases short and J 6 bases short, with 13 bases between. Per the germline V gene, CDR1 is SGHVS and CDR2 is FQNEAQ. CDR3 length: 13 residues. Here the CDR3 DNA reads TGTGCCAGCAGCTCCGGTGCGGGCCCCGAGCAGTACTCC. It is translated as CASSSGAGPEQYS.

This clonotype was counted at least ten times. The chain links TRBV6-5 to TRBJ1-1; maybe TRBD1 (5 bases). Germline assignment: CDR1 MNHEY and CDR2 SVGAGI. The V and J ends lost 2 bases and 5 bases respectively, with 18 bases between them. This CDR3 is 16 amino acids long. CDR3 protein: CASSYGGALKRTEAFF. Written as DNA, the CDR3 is TGTGCCAGCAGTTACGGTGGGGCACTAAAGAGGACTGAAGCTTTCTTT.

This clonotype was seen repeatedly, ten times or more. V and J are TRBV6-1 and TRBJ2-2; 8 bases match TRBD1. Germline CDR1 MNHNS, CDR2 SASEGT. The CDR3 extends over 16 amino acids. J gave up 1 base and V 7 bases, and 8 bases lay outside the gene matches. CDR3 residues: CASIFSGTGNTGELFF. CDR3 DNA: TGTGCCAGCATATTCTCTGGGACAGGGAACACCGGGGAGCTGTTTTTT.

In this sample, this clonotype turned up a few times. The chain joins TRBV29-1 to TRBJ1-2; TRBD1 agrees at 9 bases. V shed 4 bases and J 5 bases; nucleotides not matched to a gene: 11. The germline V gene has CDR1 SQVTM and CDR2 ANQGSEA. CDR3 length equals 15 residues. The CDR3 is CSVADPDRGVYGYTF. The CDR3 DNA reads TGCAGCGTTGCTGATCCGGACAGGGGAGTTTATGGCTACACCTTC.

The chain combines TRBV4-3 with TRBJ2-1; 10 bases fit TRBD2. V dropped 4 bases and J dropped 5; count of bases not matched to a gene: 8. CDR1 is LGHNA and CDR2 is YSLEER in the germline V gene. The length of the CDR3 is 16 residues. The CDR3 protein is CASSPVGLAENNEQFF. In DNA form, the CDR3 reads TGCGCCAGCAGCCCAGTAGGACTAGCGGAGAACAATGAGCAGTTCTTC.

There are a few counts of this clonotype. J is TRBJ1-5 and V is TRBV2, with D tentatively TRBD1 (6 bases). The CDR3 has 14 amino acids. V lost 7 bases, J lost 2 bases, and 12 bases lay in between. CDR1 is SNHLY and CDR2 is FYNNEI in the germline V gene. The CDR3 bases are TGTGCCAGCAATCTGGACAGAGGCAATCAGCCCCAGCATTTT. As protein: CASNLDRGNQPQHF. Complete variable domain (other parts from reference TRBV2 and TRBJ1-5): EPEVTQTPSHQVTQMGQEVILRCVPISNHLYFYWYRQILGQKVEFLVSFYNNEISEKSEIFDDQFSVERPDGSNFTLKIRSTKLEDSAMYFCASNLDRGNQPQHFGDGTRLSIL.

CDR3 sequence: CASSFGLAGIPDTQYF. CDR3 DNA: TGTGCCAGCAGTTTCGGACTAGCGGGGATTCCAGATACGCAGTATTTT. The chain combines TRBV27 with TRBJ2-3; 12 bases agree with TRBD2. Germline CDR1 reads MNHEY; CDR2 reads SMNVEV (reference sequence). The CDR3 extends over 16 amino acids. With 3 bases clipped from V and 4 bases from J, the junction kept 5 bases outside the gene matches.

V usage is TRBV11-2 and J usage is TRBJ2-1; D not certain. The CDR3 runs to 13 residues. From germline, CDR1 is SGHAT and CDR2 FQNNGV. V lost 2 bases to trimming and J lost 5 bases, with 7 bases between them. The CDR3 region has the DNA TGTGCCAGCAGCTTAAGTTTGGACAATGAGCAGTTCTTC. Translated, it gives CASSLSLDNEQFF.

This clonotype showed up many times. The DNA for the CDR3 is TGTGCCAGCAGCCGGGGCCGGGAAGGCTACACCTTC. Encoded protein: CASSRGREGYTF. The gene calls are TRBV3-1 and TRBJ1-2, with D possibly TRBD1 on 5 matching bases. V gave up 4 bases and J gave up 8 bases, with 11 bases separating them. The CDR3 runs to 12 residues. Germline V gene sequence: CDR1 LGHDT, CDR2 YNNKEL (reference sequence).

At least ten counts were recorded for this clonotype. The chain uses TRBV5-1 and TRBJ1-3; tentatively, D is TRBD1 (5 bases). The CDR3 has 17 amino acids. Germline values: CDR1 SGHRS, CDR2 YFSETQ. V was trimmed by 0 bases and J by 0 bases, leaving 13 bases between them. This CDR3 is CASSLEGTILSGNTIYF. CDR3 sequence (DNA): TGCGCCAGCAGCTTGGAGGGGACTATCCTCTCTGGAAACACCATATATTTT.

This clonotype was observed many times. V gene TRBV27 combines with J gene TRBJ2-1; tentatively, D is TRBD2 (5 bases). CDR1 is MNHEY, CDR2 SMNVEV, per germline (reference sequence). This CDR3 comprises 13 residues. Trimming pared 8 bases from V and 4 bases from J, leaving 12 bases between. CDR3 protein: CASGPRRYNEQFF. The CDR3 nucleotides are TGTGCCAGCGGCCCGAGGAGGTACAATGAGCAGTTCTTC.

V gene TRBV10-3 combines with J gene TRBJ2-3; 7 bases fit TRBD2. The CDR3 covers 12 residues. V shed 8 bases and J 5 bases; nucleotides not matched to a gene: 4. In germline, CDR1 is ENHRY, CDR2 SYGVKD. The CDR3 DNA follows: TGTGCCATCTCGAGGGAGGGAGATACGCAGTATTTT. Its translation: CAISREGDTQYF.

The V gene is TRBV20-1, the J gene TRBJ1-1; the D is unclear. The CDR3 contains 11 residues. V gave up 6 bases and J gave up 4 bases, with 9 bases separating them. Germline-derived CDR1 and CDR2 are DFQATT and SNEGSKA (reference sequence). This CDR3 is CSAPEATEAFF. The CDR3 bases are TGCAGTGCGCCGGAGGCCACTGAAGCTTTCTTT.